This T cell receptor beta chain was identified in a study of blood T cell repertoires in COVID-19. The germline CDR1 and CDR2 sequences are SGHRS and YFSETQ. The CDR3 runs 16 residues. Unmatched junction bases numbered 10, after V lost 3 bases and J lost 8 bases. Assay used: immunoSEQ multiplex PCR; TCRdb lists only in-frame clones, some missing. This table has 250,000 to 300,000 clones, 75% to 90% appearing once. Sequenced sample: peripheral blood. The receptor was derived from a woman aged 45 to 65 with COVID-19, enrolled during active disease. The chain is built from TRBV5-1 and TRBJ1-6, with TRBD1 identical over 8 bases. Written as DNA, the CDR3 is TGCGCCAGCAGCTGGTCCGGACAGGGTGATCATTCACCCCTCCACTTT. Its translation: CASSWSGQGDHSPLHF.